This T cell receptor (beta chain) came from a study of liver allograft versus peripheral blood T cells. Study-wide context: Repertoires from peripheral blood of liver transplant recipients were compared with those inside their transplanted livers.

Using its own MiXCR run on the reads, TCRdb lists one record per CDR3 protein. The sample lists a few thousand distinct CDR3 sequences, about 20% occurring once. The CDR3 runs to 13 residues. Trimming took off 7 bases at V and 10 bases at J, with 20 bases between the two ends. Germline CDR1 and CDR2: DFQATT and SNEGSKA (reference sequence). In the case of this clonotype: A far larger clone is just one base off, so this is likely a read error.

This clonotype originated in a human patient who had a liver transplant. The graft donor may have given rise to some T cells. The chain carries TRBV20-1 and TRBJ2-1, with D unresolved. For the CDR3, the DNA is TGCAGTGTTACAGCGACGAGCTCCTACGAGCAGTTCTTC. This translates into CSVTATSSYEQFF.